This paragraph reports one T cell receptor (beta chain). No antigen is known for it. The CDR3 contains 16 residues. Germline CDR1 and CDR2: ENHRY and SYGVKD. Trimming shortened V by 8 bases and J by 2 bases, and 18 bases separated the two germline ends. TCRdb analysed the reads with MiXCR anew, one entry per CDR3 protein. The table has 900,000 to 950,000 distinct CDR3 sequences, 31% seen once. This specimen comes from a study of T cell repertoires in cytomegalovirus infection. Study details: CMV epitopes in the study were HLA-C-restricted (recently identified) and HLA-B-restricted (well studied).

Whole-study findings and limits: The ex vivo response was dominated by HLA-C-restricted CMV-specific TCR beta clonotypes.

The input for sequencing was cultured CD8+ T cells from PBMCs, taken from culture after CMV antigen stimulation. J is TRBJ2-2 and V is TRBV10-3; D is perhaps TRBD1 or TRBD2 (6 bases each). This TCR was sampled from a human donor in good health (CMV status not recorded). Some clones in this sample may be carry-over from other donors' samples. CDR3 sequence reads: CAIGGNRASNTGELFF. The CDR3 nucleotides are TGTGCCATCGGGGGGAACAGGGCCTCTAACACCGGGGAGCTGTTTTTT.